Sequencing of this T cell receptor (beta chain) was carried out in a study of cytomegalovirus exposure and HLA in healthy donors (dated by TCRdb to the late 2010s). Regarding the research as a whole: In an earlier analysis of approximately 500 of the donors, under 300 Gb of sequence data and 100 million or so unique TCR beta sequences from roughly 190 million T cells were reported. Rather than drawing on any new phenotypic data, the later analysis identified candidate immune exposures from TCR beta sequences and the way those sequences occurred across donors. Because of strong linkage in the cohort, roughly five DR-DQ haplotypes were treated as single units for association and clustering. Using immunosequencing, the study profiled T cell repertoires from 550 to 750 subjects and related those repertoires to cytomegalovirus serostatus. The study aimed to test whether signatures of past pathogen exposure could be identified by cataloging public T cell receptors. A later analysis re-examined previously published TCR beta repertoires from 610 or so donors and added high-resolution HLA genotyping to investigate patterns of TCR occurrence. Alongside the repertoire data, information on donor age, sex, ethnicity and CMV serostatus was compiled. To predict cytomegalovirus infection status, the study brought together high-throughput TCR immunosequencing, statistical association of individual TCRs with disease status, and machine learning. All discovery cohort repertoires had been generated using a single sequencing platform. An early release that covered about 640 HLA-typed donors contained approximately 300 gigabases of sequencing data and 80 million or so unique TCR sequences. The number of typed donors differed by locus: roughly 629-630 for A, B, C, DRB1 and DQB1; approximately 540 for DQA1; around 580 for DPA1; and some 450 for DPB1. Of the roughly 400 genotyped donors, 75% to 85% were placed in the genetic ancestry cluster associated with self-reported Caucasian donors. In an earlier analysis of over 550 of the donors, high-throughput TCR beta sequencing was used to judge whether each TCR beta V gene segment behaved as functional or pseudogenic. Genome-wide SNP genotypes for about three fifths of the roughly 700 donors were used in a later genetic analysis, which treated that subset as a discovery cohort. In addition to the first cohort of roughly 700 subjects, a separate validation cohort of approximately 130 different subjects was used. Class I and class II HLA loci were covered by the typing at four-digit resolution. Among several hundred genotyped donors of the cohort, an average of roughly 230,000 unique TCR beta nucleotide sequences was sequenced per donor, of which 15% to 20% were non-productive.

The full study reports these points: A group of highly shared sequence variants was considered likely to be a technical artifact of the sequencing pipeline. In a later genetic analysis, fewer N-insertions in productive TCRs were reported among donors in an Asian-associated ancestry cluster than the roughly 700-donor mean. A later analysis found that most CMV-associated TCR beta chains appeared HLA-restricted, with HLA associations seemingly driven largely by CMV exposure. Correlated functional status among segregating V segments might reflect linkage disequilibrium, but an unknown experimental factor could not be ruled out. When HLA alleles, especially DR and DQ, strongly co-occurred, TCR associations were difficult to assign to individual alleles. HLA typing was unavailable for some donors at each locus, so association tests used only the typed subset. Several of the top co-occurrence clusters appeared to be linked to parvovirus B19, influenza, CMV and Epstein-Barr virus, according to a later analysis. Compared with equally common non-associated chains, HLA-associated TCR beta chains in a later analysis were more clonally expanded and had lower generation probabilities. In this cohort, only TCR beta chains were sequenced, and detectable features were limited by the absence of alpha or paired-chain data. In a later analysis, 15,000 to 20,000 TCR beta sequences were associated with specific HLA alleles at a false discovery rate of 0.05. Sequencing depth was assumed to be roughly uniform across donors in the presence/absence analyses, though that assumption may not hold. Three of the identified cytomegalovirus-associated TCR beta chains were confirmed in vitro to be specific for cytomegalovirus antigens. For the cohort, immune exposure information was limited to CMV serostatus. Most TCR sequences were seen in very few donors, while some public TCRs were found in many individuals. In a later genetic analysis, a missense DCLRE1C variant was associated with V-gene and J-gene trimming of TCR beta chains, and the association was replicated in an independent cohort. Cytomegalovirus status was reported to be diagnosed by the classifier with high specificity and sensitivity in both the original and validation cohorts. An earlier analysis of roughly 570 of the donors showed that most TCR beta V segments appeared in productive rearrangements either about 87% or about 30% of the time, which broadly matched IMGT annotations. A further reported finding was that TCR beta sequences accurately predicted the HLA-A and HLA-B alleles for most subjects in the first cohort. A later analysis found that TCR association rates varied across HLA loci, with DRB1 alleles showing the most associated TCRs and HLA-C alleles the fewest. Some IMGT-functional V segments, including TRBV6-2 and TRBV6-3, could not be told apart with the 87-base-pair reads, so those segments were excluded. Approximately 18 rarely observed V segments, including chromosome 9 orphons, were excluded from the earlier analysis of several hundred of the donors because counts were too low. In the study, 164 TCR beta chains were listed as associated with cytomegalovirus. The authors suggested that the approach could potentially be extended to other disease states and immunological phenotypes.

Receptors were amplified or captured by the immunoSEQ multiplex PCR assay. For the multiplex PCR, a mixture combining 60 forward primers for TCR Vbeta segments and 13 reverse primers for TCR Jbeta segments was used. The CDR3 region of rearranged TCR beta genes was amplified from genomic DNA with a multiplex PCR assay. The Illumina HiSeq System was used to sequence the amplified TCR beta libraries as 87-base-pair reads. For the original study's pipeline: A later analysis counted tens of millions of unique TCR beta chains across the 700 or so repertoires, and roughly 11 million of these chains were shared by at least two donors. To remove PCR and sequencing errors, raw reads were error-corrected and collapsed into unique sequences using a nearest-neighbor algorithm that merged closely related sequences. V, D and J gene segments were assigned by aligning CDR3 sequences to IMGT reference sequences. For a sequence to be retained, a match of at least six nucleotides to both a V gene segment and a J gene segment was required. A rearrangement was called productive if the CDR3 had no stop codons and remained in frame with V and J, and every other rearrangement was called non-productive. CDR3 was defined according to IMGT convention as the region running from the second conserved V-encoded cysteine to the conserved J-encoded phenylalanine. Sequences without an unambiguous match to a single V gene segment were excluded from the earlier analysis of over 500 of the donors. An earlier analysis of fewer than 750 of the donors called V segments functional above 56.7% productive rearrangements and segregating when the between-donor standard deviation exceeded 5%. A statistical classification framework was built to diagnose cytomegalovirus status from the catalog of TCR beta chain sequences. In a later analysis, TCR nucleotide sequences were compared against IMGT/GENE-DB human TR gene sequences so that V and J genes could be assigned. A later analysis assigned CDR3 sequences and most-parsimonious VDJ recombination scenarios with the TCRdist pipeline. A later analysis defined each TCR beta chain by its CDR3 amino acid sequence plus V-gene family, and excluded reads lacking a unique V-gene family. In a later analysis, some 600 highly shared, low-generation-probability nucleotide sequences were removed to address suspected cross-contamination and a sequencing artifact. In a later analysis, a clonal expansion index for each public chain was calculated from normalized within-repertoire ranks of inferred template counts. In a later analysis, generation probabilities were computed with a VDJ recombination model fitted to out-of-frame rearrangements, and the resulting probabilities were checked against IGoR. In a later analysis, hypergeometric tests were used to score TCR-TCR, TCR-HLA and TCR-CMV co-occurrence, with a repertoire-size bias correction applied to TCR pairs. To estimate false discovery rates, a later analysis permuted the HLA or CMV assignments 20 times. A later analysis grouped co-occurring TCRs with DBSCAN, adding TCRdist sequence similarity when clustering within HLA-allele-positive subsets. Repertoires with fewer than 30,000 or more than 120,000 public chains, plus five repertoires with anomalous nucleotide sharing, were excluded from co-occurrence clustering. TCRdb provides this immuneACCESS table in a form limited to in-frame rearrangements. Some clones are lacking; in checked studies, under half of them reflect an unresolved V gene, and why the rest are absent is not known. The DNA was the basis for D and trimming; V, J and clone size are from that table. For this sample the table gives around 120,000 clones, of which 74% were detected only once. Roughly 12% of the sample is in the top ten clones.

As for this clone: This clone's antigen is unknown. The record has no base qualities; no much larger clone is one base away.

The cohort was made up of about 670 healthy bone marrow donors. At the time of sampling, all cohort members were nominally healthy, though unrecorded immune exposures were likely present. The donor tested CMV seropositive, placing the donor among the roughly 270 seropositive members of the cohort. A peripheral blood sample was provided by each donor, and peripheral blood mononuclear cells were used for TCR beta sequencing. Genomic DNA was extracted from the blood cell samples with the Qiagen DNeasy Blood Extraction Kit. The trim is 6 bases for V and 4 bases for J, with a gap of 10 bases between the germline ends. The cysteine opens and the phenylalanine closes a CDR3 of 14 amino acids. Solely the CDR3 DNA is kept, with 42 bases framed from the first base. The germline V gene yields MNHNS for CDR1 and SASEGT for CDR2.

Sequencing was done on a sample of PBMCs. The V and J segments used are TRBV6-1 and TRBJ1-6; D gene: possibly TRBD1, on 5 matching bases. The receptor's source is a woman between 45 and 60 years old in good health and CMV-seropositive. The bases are TGTGCCAGCAGGGACACCACATATAATTCACCCCTCCACTTT. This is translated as CASRDTTYNSPLHF.